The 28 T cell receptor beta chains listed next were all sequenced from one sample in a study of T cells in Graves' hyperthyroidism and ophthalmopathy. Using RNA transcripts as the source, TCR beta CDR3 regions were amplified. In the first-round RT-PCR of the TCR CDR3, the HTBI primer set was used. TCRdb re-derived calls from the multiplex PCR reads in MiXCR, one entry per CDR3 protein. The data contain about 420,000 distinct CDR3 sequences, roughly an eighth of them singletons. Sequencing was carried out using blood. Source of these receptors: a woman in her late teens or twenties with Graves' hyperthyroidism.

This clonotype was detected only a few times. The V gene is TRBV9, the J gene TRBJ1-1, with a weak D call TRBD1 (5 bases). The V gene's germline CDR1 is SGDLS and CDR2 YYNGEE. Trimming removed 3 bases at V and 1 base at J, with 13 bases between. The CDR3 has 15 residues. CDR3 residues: CASSEIAGGNTEAFF. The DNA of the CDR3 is TGTGCCAGCAGCGAAATAGCGGGGGGGAACACTGAAGCTTTCTTT.

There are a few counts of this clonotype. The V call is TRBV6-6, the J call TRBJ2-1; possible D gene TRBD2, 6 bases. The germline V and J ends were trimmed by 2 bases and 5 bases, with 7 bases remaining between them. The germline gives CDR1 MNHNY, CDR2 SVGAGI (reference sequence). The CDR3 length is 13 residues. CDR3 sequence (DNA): TGTGCCAGCAGTTACGGACTAAACAATGAGCAGTTCTTC. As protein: CASSYGLNNEQFF.

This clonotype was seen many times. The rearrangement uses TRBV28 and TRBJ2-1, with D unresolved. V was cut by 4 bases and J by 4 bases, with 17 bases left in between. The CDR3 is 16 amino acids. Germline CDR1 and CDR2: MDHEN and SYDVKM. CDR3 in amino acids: CASSSIGVGGYNEQFF. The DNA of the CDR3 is TGTGCCAGCAGTTCCATAGGCGTAGGTGGATACAATGAGCAGTTCTTC.

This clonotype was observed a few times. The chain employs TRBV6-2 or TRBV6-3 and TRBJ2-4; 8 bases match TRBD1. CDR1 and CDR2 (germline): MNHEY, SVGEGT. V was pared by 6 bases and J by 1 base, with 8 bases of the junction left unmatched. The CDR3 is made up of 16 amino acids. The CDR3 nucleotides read TGTGCCAGCAGCCAGGGGAGACAGGGGGCCAAAAACATTCAGTACTTC. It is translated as CASSQGRQGAKNIQYF.

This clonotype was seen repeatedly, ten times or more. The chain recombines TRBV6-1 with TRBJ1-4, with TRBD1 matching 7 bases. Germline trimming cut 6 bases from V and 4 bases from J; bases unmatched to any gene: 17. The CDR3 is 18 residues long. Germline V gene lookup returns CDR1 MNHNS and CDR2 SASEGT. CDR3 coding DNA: TGTGCCAGCAGCTCCTCCTTCGACAGGGCCGGAGATAATGAAAAACTGTTTTTT. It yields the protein CASSSSFDRAGDNEKLFF.

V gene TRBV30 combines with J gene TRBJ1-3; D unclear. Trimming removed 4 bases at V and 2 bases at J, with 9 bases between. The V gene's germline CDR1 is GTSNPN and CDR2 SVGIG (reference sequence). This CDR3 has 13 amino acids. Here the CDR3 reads CAWTPGPGNTIYF. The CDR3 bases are TGTGCCTGGACACCCGGACCTGGAAACACCATATATTTT.

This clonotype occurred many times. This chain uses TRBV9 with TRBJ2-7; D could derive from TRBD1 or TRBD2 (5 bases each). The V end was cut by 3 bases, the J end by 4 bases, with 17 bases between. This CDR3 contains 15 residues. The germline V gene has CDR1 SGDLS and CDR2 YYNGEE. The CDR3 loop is CASSAKTSEGYEQYF. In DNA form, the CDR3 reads TGTGCCAGCAGCGCCAAGACCAGTGAGGGGTACGAGCAGTACTTC. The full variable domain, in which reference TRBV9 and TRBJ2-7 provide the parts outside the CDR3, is DSGVTQTPKHLITATGQRVTLRCSPRSGDLSVYWYQQSLDQGLQFLIQYYNGEERAKGNILERFSAQQFPDLHSELNLSSLELGDSALYFCASSAKTSEGYEQYFGPGTRLTVT.

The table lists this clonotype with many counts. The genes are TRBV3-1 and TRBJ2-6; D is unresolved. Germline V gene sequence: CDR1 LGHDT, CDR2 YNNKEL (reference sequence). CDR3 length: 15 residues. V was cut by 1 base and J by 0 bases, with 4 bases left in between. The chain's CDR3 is CASSQGDSGANVLTF. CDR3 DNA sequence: TGTGCCAGCAGCCAAGGGGACTCTGGGGCCAACGTCCTGACTTTC.

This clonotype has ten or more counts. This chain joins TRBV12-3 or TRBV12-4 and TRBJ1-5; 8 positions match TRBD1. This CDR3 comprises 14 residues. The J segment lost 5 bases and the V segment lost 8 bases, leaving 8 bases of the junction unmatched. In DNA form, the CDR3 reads TGTGCCAGCCGGAGGGGGACAGGTTATCAGCCCCAGCATTTT. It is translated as CASRRGTGYQPQHF.

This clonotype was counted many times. The CDR3 loop reads CAWSVNTGELFF. The CDR3 region has the DNA TGTGCCTGGAGTGTGAACACCGGGGAGCTGTTTTTT. The rearrangement joins TRBV30 to TRBJ2-2; D gene unclear. The CDR3 sequence is 12 residues long. Germline V gene sequence: CDR1 GTSNPN, CDR2 SVGIG (reference sequence). V lost 0 bases to trimming and J lost 1 base, with 0 bases between them.

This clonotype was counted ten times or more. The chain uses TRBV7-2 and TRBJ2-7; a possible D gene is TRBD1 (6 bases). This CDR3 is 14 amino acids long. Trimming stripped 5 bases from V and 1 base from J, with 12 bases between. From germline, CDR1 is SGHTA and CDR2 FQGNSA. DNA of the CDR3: TGTGCCAGCAGCCCGACAGGAAGGTCCTACGAGCAGTACTTC. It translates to CASSPTGRSYEQYF.

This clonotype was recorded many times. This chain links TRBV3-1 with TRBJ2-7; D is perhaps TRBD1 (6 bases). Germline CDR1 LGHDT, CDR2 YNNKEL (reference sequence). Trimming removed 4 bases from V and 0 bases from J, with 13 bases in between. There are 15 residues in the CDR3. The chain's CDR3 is CASSPRQAPSYEQYF. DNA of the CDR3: TGTGCCAGCAGCCCAAGACAGGCCCCCTCCTACGAGCAGTACTTC.

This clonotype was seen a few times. The CDR3: CASSFSSSGSYEQYF. Written as DNA, the CDR3 is TGTGCCAGCAGCTTTTCGTCCAGTGGCTCCTACGAGCAGTACTTC. The V call is TRBV5-4, the J call TRBJ2-7; D is uncertain. CDR1 and CDR2 (germline): SGHNT, YYREEE (reference sequence). This CDR3 contains 15 residues. The V end was cut by 2 bases, the J end by 0 bases, with 12 bases between.

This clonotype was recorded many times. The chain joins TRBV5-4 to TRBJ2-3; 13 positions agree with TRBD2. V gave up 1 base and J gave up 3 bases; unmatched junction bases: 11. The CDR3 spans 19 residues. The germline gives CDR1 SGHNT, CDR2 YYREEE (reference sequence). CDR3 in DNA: TGTGCCAGCAGCTTGTATTCCGGGACTAGCGGGAAAAAGACAGATACGCAGTATTTT. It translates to CASSLYSGTSGKKTDTQYF.

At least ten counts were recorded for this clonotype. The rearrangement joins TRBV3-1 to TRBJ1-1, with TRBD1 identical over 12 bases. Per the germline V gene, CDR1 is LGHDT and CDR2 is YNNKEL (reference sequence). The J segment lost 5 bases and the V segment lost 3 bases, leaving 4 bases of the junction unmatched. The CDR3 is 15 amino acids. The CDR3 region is CASSHRDRGRTEAFF. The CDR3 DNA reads TGTGCCAGCAGCCACCGGGACAGGGGGCGAACTGAAGCTTTCTTT. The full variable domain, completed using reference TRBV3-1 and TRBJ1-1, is DTAVSQTPKYLVTQMGNDKSIKCEQNLGHDTMYWYKQDSKKFLKIMFSYNNKELIINETVPNRFSPKSPDKAHLNLHINSLELGDSAVYFCASSHRDRGRTEAFFGQGTRLTVV.

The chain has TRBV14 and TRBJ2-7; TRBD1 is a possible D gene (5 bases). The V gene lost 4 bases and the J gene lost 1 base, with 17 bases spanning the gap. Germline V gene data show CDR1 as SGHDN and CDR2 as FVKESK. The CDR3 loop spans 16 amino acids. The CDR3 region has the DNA TGTGCCAGCAGCCGCCATAGGGGTCGTGGGTCCTACGAGCAGTACTTC. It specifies CASSRHRGRGSYEQYF.

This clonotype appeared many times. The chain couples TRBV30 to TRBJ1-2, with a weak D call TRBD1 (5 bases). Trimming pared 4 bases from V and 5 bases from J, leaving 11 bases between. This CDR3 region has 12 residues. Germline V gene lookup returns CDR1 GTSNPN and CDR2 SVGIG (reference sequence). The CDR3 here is CAWTRDQYGYTF. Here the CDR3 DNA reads TGTGCCTGGACCCGGGACCAGTATGGCTACACCTTC.

The CDR3 spells CASGGVLGGEQYF. CDR3 DNA sequence: TGTGCCAGCGGGGGGGTCCTCGGGGGGGAGCAGTACTTC. The rearrangement links TRBV7-3 to TRBJ2-7, with 7 bases lining up with TRBD2. Losses at the gene ends were 8 bases for V and 7 bases for J; bases not matched to a gene: 11. The CDR3 extends over 13 amino acids. Per the germline V gene, CDR1 is SGHTA and CDR2 is FQGTGA.

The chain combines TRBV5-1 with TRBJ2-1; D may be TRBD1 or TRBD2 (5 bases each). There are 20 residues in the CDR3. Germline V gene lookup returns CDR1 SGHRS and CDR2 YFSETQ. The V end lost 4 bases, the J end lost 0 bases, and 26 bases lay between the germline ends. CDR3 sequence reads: CASSRGGIGAERYSYNEQFF. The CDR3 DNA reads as TGCGCCAGCAGCCGAGGCGGTATAGGGGCCGAGCGGTACTCCTACAATGAGCAGTTCTTC.

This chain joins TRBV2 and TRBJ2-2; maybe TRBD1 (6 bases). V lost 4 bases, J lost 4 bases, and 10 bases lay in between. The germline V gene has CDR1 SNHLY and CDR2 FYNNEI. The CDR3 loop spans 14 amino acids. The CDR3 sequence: CASSGQGTTGELFF. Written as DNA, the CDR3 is TGTGCCAGCAGTGGCCAGGGGACCACCGGGGAGCTGTTTTTT.

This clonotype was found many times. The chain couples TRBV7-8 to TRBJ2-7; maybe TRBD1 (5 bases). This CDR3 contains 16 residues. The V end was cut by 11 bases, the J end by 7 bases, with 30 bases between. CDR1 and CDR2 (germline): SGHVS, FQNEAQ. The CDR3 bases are TGTGCCGGTAGCAGGTGGGGCGTGGCAGGGCCGTGGGAGCAGTACTTC. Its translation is CAGSRWGVAGPWEQYF.

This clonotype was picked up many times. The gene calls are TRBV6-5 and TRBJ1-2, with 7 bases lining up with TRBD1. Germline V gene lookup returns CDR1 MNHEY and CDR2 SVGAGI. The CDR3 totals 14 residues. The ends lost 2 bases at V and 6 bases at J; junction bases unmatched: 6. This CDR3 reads CASSYSRGWDGYTF. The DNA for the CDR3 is TGTGCCAGCAGTTACAGCAGGGGGTGGGATGGCTACACCTTC.

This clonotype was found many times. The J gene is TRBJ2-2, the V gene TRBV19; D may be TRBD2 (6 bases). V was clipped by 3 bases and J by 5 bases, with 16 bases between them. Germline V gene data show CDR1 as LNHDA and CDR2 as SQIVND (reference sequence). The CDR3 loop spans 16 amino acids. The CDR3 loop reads CASSIFPGVGTGELFF. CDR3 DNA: TGTGCCAGTAGTATTTTTCCGGGAGTTGGGACCGGGGAGCTGTTTTTT.

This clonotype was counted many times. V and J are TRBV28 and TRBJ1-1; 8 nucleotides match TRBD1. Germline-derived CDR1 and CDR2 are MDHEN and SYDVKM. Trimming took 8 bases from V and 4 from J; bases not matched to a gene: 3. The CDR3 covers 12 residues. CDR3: CASGQGGTEAFF. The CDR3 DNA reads TGTGCCAGCGGACAGGGAGGCACTGAAGCTTTCTTT.

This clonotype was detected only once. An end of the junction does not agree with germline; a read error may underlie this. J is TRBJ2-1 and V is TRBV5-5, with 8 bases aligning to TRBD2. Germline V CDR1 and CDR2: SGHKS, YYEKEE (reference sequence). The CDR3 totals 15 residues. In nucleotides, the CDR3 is TGTGCCAGCAGCTTGCTTAGCGGGACTTACAATGGGCAGTTCTTC. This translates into CASSLLSGTYNGQFF.

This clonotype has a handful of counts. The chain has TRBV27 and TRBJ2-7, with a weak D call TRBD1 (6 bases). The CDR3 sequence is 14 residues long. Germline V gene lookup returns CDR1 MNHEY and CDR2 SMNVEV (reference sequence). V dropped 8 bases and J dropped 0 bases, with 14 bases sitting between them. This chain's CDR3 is CASGVTGISYEQYF. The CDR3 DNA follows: TGTGCCAGCGGCGTTACAGGGATCTCCTACGAGCAGTACTTC.

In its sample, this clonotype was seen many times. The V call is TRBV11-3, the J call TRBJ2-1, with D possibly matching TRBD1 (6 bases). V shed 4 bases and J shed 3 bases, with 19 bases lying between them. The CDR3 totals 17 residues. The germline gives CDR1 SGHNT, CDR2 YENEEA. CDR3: CASSSQQTGLGYNEQFF. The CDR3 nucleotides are TGTGCCAGCAGCTCACAGCAAACAGGGTTGGGCTACAATGAGCAGTTCTTC.

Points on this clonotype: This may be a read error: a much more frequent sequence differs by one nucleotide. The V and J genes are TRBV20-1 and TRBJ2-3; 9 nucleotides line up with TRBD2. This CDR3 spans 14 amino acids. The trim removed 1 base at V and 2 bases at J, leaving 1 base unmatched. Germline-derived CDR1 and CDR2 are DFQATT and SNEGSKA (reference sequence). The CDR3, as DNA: TGCAGTGCTAGAGGGACTAGCGACACAGATACGCAGTATTTT. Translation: CSARGTSDTDTQYF.